Sequencing of this T cell receptor beta chain was carried out in a study of CD8 T cells in Susac syndrome. The CDR3 is made up of 16 amino acids. Trimming left V 3 bases short and J 6 bases short, with 19 bases between. CDR1 is SGHVS, CDR2 FQNEAQ, per germline. An input of roughly 0.5 to 1 ug of RNA was subjected to reverse transcription using random hexamers. TCRdb independently ran MiXCR on the immunoSEQ multiplex PCR reads; one entry per CDR3 protein. The data hold 350,000 to 550,000 distinct CDR3 sequences, with 75% to 90% observed a single time. V usage is TRBV7-8 and J usage is TRBJ2-3; D not certain. This clonotype was sampled from a human donor with multiple sclerosis. The sample was CD8+ T cells from PBMCs. In DNA form, the CDR3 reads TGTGCCAGCAGCTTTCTCGGAGCGATTGAAAGGGATACGCAGTATTTT. This gives the protein CASSFLGAIERDTQYF. The whole variable domain, remainder taken from reference TRBV7-8 and TRBJ2-3, is GAGVSQSPRYKVAKRGQDVALRCDPISGHVSLFWYQQALGQGPEFLTYFQNEAQLDKSGLPSDRFFAERPEGSVSTLKIQRTQQEDSAVYLCASSFLGAIERDTQYFGPGTRLTVL.